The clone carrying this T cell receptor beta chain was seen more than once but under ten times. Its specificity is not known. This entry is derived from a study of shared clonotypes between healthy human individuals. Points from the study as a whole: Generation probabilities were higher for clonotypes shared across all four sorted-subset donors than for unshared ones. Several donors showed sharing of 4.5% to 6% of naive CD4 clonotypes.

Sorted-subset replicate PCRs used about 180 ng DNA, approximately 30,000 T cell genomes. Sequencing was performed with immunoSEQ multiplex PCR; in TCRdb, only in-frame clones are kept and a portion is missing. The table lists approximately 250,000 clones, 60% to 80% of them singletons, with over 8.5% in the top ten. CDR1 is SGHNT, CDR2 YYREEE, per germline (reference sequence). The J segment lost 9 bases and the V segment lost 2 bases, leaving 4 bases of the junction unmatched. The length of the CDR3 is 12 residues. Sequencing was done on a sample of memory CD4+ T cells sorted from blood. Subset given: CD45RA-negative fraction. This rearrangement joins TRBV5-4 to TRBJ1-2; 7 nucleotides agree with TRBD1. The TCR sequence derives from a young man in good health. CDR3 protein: CASSFRQGSYTF. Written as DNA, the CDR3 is TGTGCCAGCAGCTTCCGACAGGGAAGCTACACCTTC.